Sequencing of this T cell receptor beta chain was carried out in a study of PD-L1 blockade in urothelial cancer. On the study more broadly: In the patient group, about 90% of the roughly 29 were males with bladder-origin urothelial cancer.

This CDR3 is built from 13 residues. Trimming shortened V by 5 bases and J by 0 bases, and 7 bases separated the two germline ends. Germline V lookup: CDR1 SGHTA, CDR2 FQGNSA. Described time point: pretreatment peripheral blood. There were between 1 and 8 samples from each patient, taken pretreatment and on-treatment. TCRdb's table, derived via immunoSEQ multiplex PCR, lists solely in-frame clones and lacks some. The sample includes 87,000 or so clones, 84% of them seen just once. The sample in question was PBMCs, obtained around atezolizumab (anti-PD-L1) treatment. The chain combines TRBV7-2 with TRBJ1-1; D is perhaps TRBD1 (5 bases). This TCR was recovered from a man in his sixties with urothelial cancer. CDR3 loop: CASSRQLNTEAFF. CDR3 in DNA: TGTGCCAGCAGCCGACAGTTGAACACTGAAGCTTTCTTT. Based on the CDR3 plus reference TRBV7-2 and TRBJ1-1, the full variable domain is GAGVSQSPSNKVTEKGKDVELRCDPISGHTALYWYRQSLGQGLEFLIYFQGNSAPDKSGLPSDRFSAERTGGSVSTLTIQRTQQEDSAVYLCASSRQLNTEAFFGQGTRLTVV.